The clone carrying this TCR beta chain is a singleton in its sample. This CDR3 comprises 15 residues. Germline CDR1 reads MNHEY; CDR2 reads SVGEGT. Trimming removed 3 bases from V and 5 bases from J, with 15 bases in between. The sample belongs to a study of T-cell memory formation after mild COVID-19. Each CDR3 protein is one row after TCRdb ran MiXCR on the 5' RACE reads. The sample shows 290,000 or so distinct CDR3 sequences, roughly 21% of them seen only once. This chain joins TRBV6-2 or TRBV6-3 and TRBJ2-3; maybe TRBD2 (6 bases). The TCR originated in a man aged 18-30 years who had mild COVID-19 (a few samples of this study predate the infection). Cell type and time point are not known. Source material: PBMCs or a T cell subset sorted from them (not recorded which). CDR3 protein: CASSYAGTWGDTQYF. CDR3 coding DNA: TGTGCCAGCAGTTATGCCGGGACTTGGGGAGATACGCAGTATTTT.